This T cell receptor (beta chain) was profiled in a study of identical twins. In TCRdb, the 5' RACE reads were re-called with MiXCR into one record per CDR3 protein. The repertoire has some 440,000 distinct CDR3 sequences, 20% to 25% of them found once; the top ten carry just under 3%. The germline CDR1 and CDR2 sequences are SQVTM and ANQGSEA. The V gene lost 5 bases and the J gene lost 2 bases, with 16 bases spanning the gap. The CDR3 length is 14 residues. Another study also made use of these data, one on T cells expressing NK-cell markers. From that second work: Sorting was limited to alpha-beta TCR-expressing T cells with an anti-gamma-delta TCR antibody in several experiments. In several donors, dominant clonotypes made up about 25-60.1% of CD3+CD56-NKG2C+ cells.

The source of this sequence is a woman between 18 and 30 years old in good health. The sample was CD4+ T cells sorted from blood. The V and J genes are TRBV29-1 and TRBJ2-7; D remains ambiguous. The CDR3 DNA sequence: TGCAGCGTTAAACCCCTCGGTCAGGCCTACGAGCAGTACTTC. As protein: CSVKPLGQAYEQYF.